Listed below are T cell receptor beta chains from one sample, sequenced in a study of OX40 agonist ivuxolimab in advanced cancers. Libraries were prepared by immunoSEQ multiplex PCR; TCRdb keeps only in-frame clonotypes and omits some of them. The table records 16,000 or so clones, about 77% of them present only once. The starting material was CD4+ or CD8+ T cells sorted from blood, obtained in a trial of the OX40 agonist ivuxolimab. Receptor source: an adult with an advanced solid tumor such as melanoma, head and neck, liver or kidney cancer. Each CDR3 is given with its conserved first and last residue. Each record gives: D gene, V gene, J gene, clone size, CDR3 protein, CDR3 DNA. D genes are given only for firm matches. Clone size is given for some rows only: seen once, a few or many times, or a class if the clone is expanded.

>-|TRBV13|TRBJ2-2|-
CASSLGRATGELFF
TGTGCCAGCAGCTTAGGCAGGGCCACCGGGGAGCTGTTTTTT
>-|TRBV13|TRBJ2-5|-
CASSLSEGVETQYF
TGTGCCAGCAGCTTATCGGAAGGTGTAGAGACCCAGTACTTC
>TRBD1|TRBV5-8|TRBJ1-1|-
CASSPETGGRNTEAFF
TGTGCCAGCAGCCCAGAGACAGGGGGACGGAACACTGAAGCTTTCTTT
>-|TRBV13|TRBJ1-1|-
CASSLGGVWGPEAFF
TGTGCCAGCAGCTTAGGAGGGGTGTGGGGGCCTGAAGCTTTCTTT
>-|TRBV2|TRBJ2-1|-
CASRGAEQFF
TGTGCCAGCAGAGGGGCGGAGCAGTTCTTC
>-|TRBV30|TRBJ1-2|-
CAWVRTYGYTF
TGTGCCTGGGTTAGGACCTATGGCTACACCTTC
>-|TRBV5-6|TRBJ2-7|few
CASSWGSGYEQYF
TGTGCCAGCAGCTGGGGTAGCGGCTACGAGCAGTACTTC
>-|TRBV6-5|TRBJ1-1|medium-sized
CASSSFSGSTEAFF
TGTGCCAGCAGCTCTTTTTCAGGGTCTACTGAAGCTTTCTTT
>TRBD2|TRBV5-5|TRBJ2-1|few
CASSSRLAGLSYNEQFF
TGTGCCAGCAGCTCGCGACTAGCGGGCCTATCCTACAATGAGCAGTTCTTC
>-|TRBV11-2|TRBJ1-2|once
CASSLGVGGGRSGGYTF
TGTGCCAGCAGCTTAGGTGTTGGGGGGGGCCGGTCTGGTGGCTACACCTTC
>TRBD2|TRBV7-9|TRBJ2-1|-
CASSAQLAGGSYNEQFF
TGTGCCAGCAGCGCCCAGTTGGCGGGGGGCTCCTACAATGAGCAGTTCTTC
>-|TRBV27|TRBJ1-2|-
CASSPLGPNYGYTF
TGTGCCAGCAGCCCCCTCGGTCCTAACTATGGCTACACCTTC
>-|TRBV6-5|TRBJ1-2|-
CASGGGGPYGYTF
TGTGCCAGTGGGGGAGGCGGCCCCTATGGCTACACCTTC
>-|TRBV5-6|TRBJ1-1|-
CASSLGEMNTEAFF
TGTGCCAGCAGCTTGGGGGAAATGAACACTGAAGCTTTCTTT
>-|TRBV4-1|TRBJ1-4|-
CASINEKLFF
TGCGCCAGTATTAATGAAAAACTGTTTTTT
>-|TRBV7-9|TRBJ1-6|medium-sized
CASSRHTTAYNSPLHF
TGTGCCAGCAGCCGCCACACGACAGCCTATAATTCACCCCTCCACTTT
>TRBD1|TRBV4-1|TRBJ1-6|-
CASSQGQGNSPLHF
TGCGCCAGCAGCCAGGGACAGGGTAATTCACCCCTCCACTTT
>TRBD2|TRBV4-3|TRBJ2-1|-
CASSQDGSSSGGTYNEQFF
TGCGCCAGCAGCCAAGATGGGTCGAGTAGCGGGGGGACGTACAATGAGCAGTTCTTC
>-|TRBV5-1|TRBJ1-1|-
CASSLEQTEAFF
TGCGCCAGCAGCTTGGAACAGACTGAAGCTTTCTTT
>-|TRBV4-3|TRBJ1-6|-
CASSPSGSSYNSPLHF
TGCGCCAGCAGCCCTTCGGGGAGCTCCTATAATTCACCCCTCCACTTT
>-|TRBV7-6|TRBJ2-6|-
CASSRRGVGANVLTF
TGTGCCAGCAGCCGAAGGGGAGTTGGGGCCAACGTCCTGACTTTC
>-|TRBV5-8|TRBJ2-1|-
CASSLGTVLSSYNEQFF
TGTGCCAGCAGCTTGGGGACAGTCCTGAGCTCCTACAATGAGCAGTTCTTC
>-|TRBV27|TRBJ1-6|-
CASTTEARNSPLHF
TGTGCCAGCACTACCGAAGCCCGCAACTCACCCCTCCACTTT
>-|TRBV7-2|TRBJ2-2|once
CASSLIGAESGELFF
TGTGCCAGCAGCTTAATCGGGGCTGAGTCCGGGGAGCTGTTTTTT
>TRBD1|TRBV27|TRBJ2-7|-
CASSPGQGIYEQYF
TGTGCCAGCAGCCCTGGACAGGGGATCTACGAGCAGTACTTC
>-|TRBV6-6|TRBJ1-1|few
CASSYSHPDSTEAFF
TGTGCCAGCAGTTACTCTCATCCAGACAGCACTGAAGCTTTCTTT
>TRBD1|TRBV14|TRBJ2-1|-
CASSQDIQGLEQFF
TGTGCCAGCAGCCAAGATATACAGGGGTTGGAGCAGTTCTTC
>-|TRBV11-3|TRBJ1-2|-
CASSPLGGTGYTF
TGTGCCAGCAGCCCCCTGGGGGGCACCGGCTACACCTTC
>-|TRBV6-1|TRBJ1-1|-
CASSPLLNTEAFF
TGTGCCAGCAGCCCCCTATTGAACACTGAAGCTTTCTTT
>TRBD2|TRBV11-2|TRBJ2-1|-
CASSGRDYRSYNEQFF
TGTGCCAGCAGCGGACGGGACTACCGTTCCTACAATGAGCAGTTCTTC
>TRBD1|TRBV4-1|TRBJ2-1|-
CASSPHRGQGGNEQFF
TGCGCCAGCAGCCCCCACAGGGGGCAAGGGGGCAATGAGCAGTTCTTC
>-|TRBV4-2|TRBJ2-7|-
CASSQQYQGTYEQYF
TGTGCCAGCAGCCAACAGTACCAGGGGACCTACGAGCAGTACTTC
>TRBD1|TRBV4-2|TRBJ1-1|-
CASSHPQGIEGWTEAFF
TGTGCCAGCAGCCACCCACAGGGGATAGAGGGGTGGACTGAAGCTTTCTTT
>-|TRBV4-3|TRBJ2-7|-
CASSQEMTEPYEQYF
TGCGCCAGCAGCCAAGAAATGACAGAGCCCTACGAGCAGTACTTC
>TRBD2|TRBV28|TRBJ2-5|-
CASSPTSGVETQYF
TGTGCCAGCAGTCCCACTAGCGGGGTAGAGACCCAGTACTTC
>TRBD1|TRBV2|TRBJ1-1|-
CASSATGEHSEAFF
TGTGCCAGCAGCGCCACAGGGGAGCACTCCGAAGCTTTCTTT
>-|TRBV6-5|TRBJ2-5|-
CASSYLSIGQETQYF
TGTGCCAGCAGTTACTTGAGCATAGGTCAAGAGACCCAGTACTTC
>-|TRBV5-1|TRBJ1-6|once
CASSLRESGTSSSPLHF
TGCGCCAGCAGCTTGAGGGAATCGGGGACCAGCAGTTCACCCCTCCACTTT
>-|TRBV7-8|TRBJ1-3|-
CASSLESPWGSGNTIYF
TGTGCCAGCAGCTTAGAGTCCCCTTGGGGTTCTGGAAACACCATATATTTT
>TRBD1|TRBV11-2|TRBJ1-4|-
CASRQGAREKLFF
TGTGCCAGCAGACAGGGGGCGAGGGAAAAACTGTTTTTT
>-|TRBV6-5|TRBJ2-7|-
CASSYSFVAEQYF
TGTGCCAGCAGTTACAGTTTTGTGGCCGAGCAGTACTTC
>-|TRBV19|TRBJ1-5|few
CASSPRDTNQPQHF
TGTGCCAGTAGTCCGAGGGACACCAATCAGCCCCAGCATTTT
>-|TRBV4-3|TRBJ2-3|-
CASSQDMTGLSTDTQYF
TGCGCCAGCAGCCAAGATATGACGGGACTTAGCACAGATACGCAGTATTTT
>-|TRBV5-6|TRBJ2-3|-
CASSLEWVEDTQYF
TGTGCCAGCAGCTTGGAGTGGGTCGAAGATACGCAGTATTTT
>TRBD2|TRBV13|TRBJ2-1|-
CASSSPGTSGALPYNEQFF
TGTGCCAGCAGCTCCCCCGGGACTAGCGGGGCCCTGCCCTACAATGAGCAGTTCTTC
>TRBD1|TRBV10-3|TRBJ2-7|-
CAISDRQGTYEQYF
TGTGCCATCAGTGATAGACAGGGGACCTACGAGCAGTACTTC
>-|TRBV6-5|TRBJ1-6|few
CASSNRVSPLHF
TGTGCCAGCAGTAATAGGGTCTCACCCCTCCACTTT
>-|TRBV9|TRBJ2-7|-
CASSVGDGYEQYF
TGTGCCAGCAGCGTAGGGGACGGCTACGAGCAGTACTTC
>-|TRBV13|TRBJ2-3|-
CASSSDFTDTQYF
TGTGCCAGCAGCTCCGACTTCACAGATACGCAGTATTTT
>-|TRBV6-1|TRBJ2-7|few
CASSAGYEQYF
TGTGCCAGCAGCGCGGGCTACGAGCAGTACTTC
>-|TRBV9|TRBJ1-1|-
CASSVNENTEAFF
TGTGCCAGCAGCGTCAATGAGAACACTGAAGCTTTCTTT
>-|TRBV5-4|TRBJ1-2|-
CASSLPNYGYTF
TGTGCCAGCAGCTTACCCAACTATGGCTACACCTTC
>TRBD1|TRBV5-8|TRBJ1-1|few
CASSLAGTGWGTEAFF
TGTGCCAGCAGCCTGGCCGGGACAGGGTGGGGCACTGAAGCTTTCTTT